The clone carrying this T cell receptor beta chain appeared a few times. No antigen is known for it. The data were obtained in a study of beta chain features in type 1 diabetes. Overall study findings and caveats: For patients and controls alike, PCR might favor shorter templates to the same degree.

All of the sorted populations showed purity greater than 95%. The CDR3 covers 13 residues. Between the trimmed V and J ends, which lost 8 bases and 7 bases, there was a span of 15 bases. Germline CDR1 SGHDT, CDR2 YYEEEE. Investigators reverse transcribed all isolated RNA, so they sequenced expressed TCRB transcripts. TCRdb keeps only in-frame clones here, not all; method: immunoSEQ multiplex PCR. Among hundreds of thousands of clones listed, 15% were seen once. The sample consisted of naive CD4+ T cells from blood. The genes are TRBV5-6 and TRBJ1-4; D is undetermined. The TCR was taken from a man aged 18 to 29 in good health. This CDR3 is CASRNQEGEKLFF. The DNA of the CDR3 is TGTGCCAGTAGAAATCAGGAAGGTGAAAAACTGTTTTTT.